This T cell receptor (beta chain) was identified in a study of T cell clusters in autoimmune cytopenias. Each sample's input was 250 ng genomic DNA, some 38,000 genome equivalents. The length of the CDR3 is 14 residues. Germline CDR1 is LNHDA and CDR2 is SQIVND (reference sequence). Multiplex touch-down PCR amplified TRB using TRB-A and TRB-B pools in one tube. TCRdb re-analyzed the multiplex PCR reads; it lists each CDR3 protein once, without DNA. The sample shows about 9,500 distinct CDR3 sequences, and roughly a tenth sits with its ten largest clones. This clonotype shows up as medium-sized by frequency.

The rearrangement uses TRBV19 and TRBJ1-6. Sequenced material: peripheral blood. The clonotype was recovered from a human donor with an autoimmune cytopenia or autoimmune hepatitis (not recorded which). The CDR3 loop is CASSIRTSNSPLHF.